This T cell receptor (beta chain) was profiled in a study of spatial heterogeneity in lung cancer. About the research overall: The study sequenced follow-up PBMC samples when they were available, at a median of around 2 years after resection.

This clonotype was seen more than once but under ten times. Its antigen remains unidentified. TCRdb reprocessed the 5' RACE reads with MiXCR, giving one entry per CDR3 protein. The sample shows 95,000 to 120,000 distinct CDR3 sequences, 11% of them seen only once. Time point reported: blood at routine non-recurrence follow-up after resection. Study findings and constraints: Ubiquitous, expanded tumor-derived TCRs were more frequently observed in blood at resection than at follow-up.

The germline V gene encodes CDR1 MNHEY and CDR2 SMNVEV (reference sequence). CDR3 length: 15 residues. V lost 5 bases and J lost 7, with 15 bases in between. V and J are TRBV27 and TRBJ1-6; tentatively, D is TRBD1 (5 bases). Material: PBMCs, obtained at follow-up. This clonotype originated in a female donor with early-stage non-small cell lung cancer. The CDR3 reads CASSPRRDPNSPLHF. CDR3 bases: TGTGCCAGCAGTCCCCGCCGGGACCCCAATTCACCCCTCCACTTT.